Listed below are T cell receptor beta chains from one sample, sequenced in a study of T cell repertoires in cytomegalovirus infection. MiXCR, run by TCRdb on the reads, gives a single entry per CDR3 protein. The table shows about 160,000 distinct CDR3 sequences, with about a fifth occurring only once. These receptors are not linked to any known antigen. The source material was CD8+ T cells from cultured PBMCs, sampled from culture after CMV antigen stimulation. The source of these receptors is a human donor in good health (CMV status not recorded). Some clones in this sample may be carry-over from other donors' samples. The CDR3 runs from the conserved cysteine through the conserved F or W. A D gene is named only where the DNA matches it firmly. Only some rows state a clone size, as once, few, many or a class for expanded clones.

V gene: TRBV6-1
D gene: TRBD1
clone size: .
J gene: TRBJ1-4
CDR3 DNA: TGTGCCAGCAGTGGGACAGGCGATGCAACTAATGAAAAACTGTTTTTT
CDR3 protein: CASSGTGDATNEKLFF

V gene: TRBV27
D gene: .
clone size: few
J gene: TRBJ2-7
CDR3 DNA: TGTGCCAGCAGTTCGGGACCGAGTCATCTCGAGCAGTACTTC
CDR3 protein: CASSSGPSHLEQYF

V gene: TRBV4-1
D gene: .
clone size: few
J gene: TRBJ2-7
CDR3 DNA: TGCGCCAGCAGCCAAGGGGAAACGTTTTGGGGCCCCTTCCCCCACGAGCAGTACTTC
CDR3 protein: CASSQGETFWGPFPHEQYF

V gene: TRBV6-4
D gene: .
clone size: few
J gene: TRBJ1-2
CDR3 DNA: TGTGCCAGCAGTGAAAGGACAGGCTACACCTTC
CDR3 protein: CASSERTGYTF

V gene: TRBV6-2/TRBV6-3
D gene: TRBD1
clone size: few
J gene: TRBJ2-4
CDR3 DNA: TGTGCCAGCAGACCACGGGACAGGGGGGCGAACATTCAGTACTTC
CDR3 protein: CASRPRDRGANIQYF

V gene: TRBV24-1
D gene: TRBD2
clone size: few
J gene: TRBJ2-5
CDR3 DNA: TGTGCCACCAGTGATTTGAGCGTAGCGGGGGGCCGAGAGACCCAGTACTTC
CDR3 protein: CATSDLSVAGGRETQYF

V gene: TRBV5-5
D gene: TRBD1
clone size: .
J gene: TRBJ2-7
CDR3 DNA: TGTGCCAGCAGCTCGACAGGGGAAGGTTACGAGCAGTACTTC
CDR3 protein: CASSSTGEGYEQYF

V gene: TRBV7-8
D gene: TRBD2
clone size: many
J gene: TRBJ2-1
CDR3 DNA: TGTGCCCTACTCCAGACGACTAGCGGGGTAGAGTTCTTC
CDR3 protein: CALLQTTSGVEFF

V gene: TRBV6-2/TRBV6-3
D gene: .
clone size: few
J gene: TRBJ2-7
CDR3 DNA: TGTGCCAGCAGCCGTAGGGAACGCTCCTACGAGCAGTACTTC
CDR3 protein: CASSRRERSYEQYF

V gene: TRBV6-6
D gene: TRBD1
clone size: .
J gene: TRBJ2-7
CDR3 DNA: TGTGCCAGCAGCTCCCTACAGGGGCGCCTCTCCTACGAGCAGTACTTC
CDR3 protein: CASSSLQGRLSYEQYF

V gene: TRBV7-2
D gene: .
clone size: few
J gene: TRBJ1-2
CDR3 DNA: TGTGCCAGCAGTTACTCCCGCTACAGGGCCTATGGCTACACCTTC
CDR3 protein: CASSYSRYRAYGYTF

V gene: TRBV4-1
D gene: .
clone size: few
J gene: TRBJ2-2
CDR3 DNA: TGCGCCAGCAGCCACCCATCGGGAACCGGGGAGCTGTTTTTT
CDR3 protein: CASSHPSGTGELFF

V gene: TRBV4-1
D gene: .
clone size: .
J gene: TRBJ2-1
CDR3 DNA: TGCGCCAGCAGCCCCCCCGGGACTAGGTACAGGGGGGAGCAGTTCTTC
CDR3 protein: CASSPPGTRYRGEQFF

V gene: TRBV6-2/TRBV6-3
D gene: .
clone size: .
J gene: TRBJ1-1
CDR3 DNA: TGTGCCAGCAGTTACCGTGGTAGTTACACTGAAGCTTTCTTT
CDR3 protein: CASSYRGSYTEAFF

V gene: TRBV30
D gene: .
clone size: .
J gene: TRBJ1-1
CDR3 DNA: TGTGCCTGGAGTAGGGACGCGAACACTGAAGCTTTCTTT
CDR3 protein: CAWSRDANTEAFF

V gene: TRBV12-3/TRBV12-4
D gene: TRBD1
clone size: .
J gene: TRBJ2-3
CDR3 DNA: TGTGCCAGCAGTATACAACCGGGACAGGGATTAGATACGCAGTATTTT
CDR3 protein: CASSIQPGQGLDTQYF

V gene: TRBV7-6
D gene: TRBD1
clone size: .
J gene: TRBJ1-1
CDR3 DNA: TGTGCCAGCCGGACAGGCGACACTGAAGCTTTCTTT
CDR3 protein: CASRTGDTEAFF

V gene: TRBV9
D gene: .
clone size: .
J gene: TRBJ1-5
CDR3 DNA: TGTGCCAGCAGCGCCTCCTTGGAGGGTCAGCCCCAGCATTTT
CDR3 protein: CASSASLEGQPQHF

V gene: TRBV12-3/TRBV12-4
D gene: TRBD2
clone size: .
J gene: TRBJ2-1
CDR3 DNA: TGTGCCAGCAGAAATAGCGGGGGGGTCTACAATGAGCAGTTCTTC
CDR3 protein: CASRNSGGVYNEQFF

V gene: TRBV6-5
D gene: .
clone size: .
J gene: TRBJ1-1
CDR3 DNA: TGTGCCAGCAGTTATTCGGACCCGGAAAACACTGAAGCTTTCTTT
CDR3 protein: CASSYSDPENTEAFF

V gene: TRBV7-4
D gene: .
clone size: .
J gene: TRBJ1-1
CDR3 DNA: TGTGCCAGCAGCCACGAGGGACGGGGGGGCACTGAAGCTTTCTTT
CDR3 protein: CASSHEGRGGTEAFF

V gene: TRBV7-9
D gene: .
clone size: many
J gene: TRBJ2-7
CDR3 DNA: TGTGCCAGCAGCTTTGTGCAGGGGTTCAATAAGGACGAGCAGTACTTC
CDR3 protein: CASSFVQGFNKDEQYF

V gene: TRBV6-2/TRBV6-3
D gene: .
clone size: .
J gene: TRBJ1-2
CDR3 DNA: TGTGCCAGCAGTTATTCCGGGACGCACAGAGCATATGGCTACACCTTC
CDR3 protein: CASSYSGTHRAYGYTF

V gene: TRBV7-2
D gene: .
clone size: few
J gene: TRBJ1-6
CDR3 DNA: TGTGCCAGCAGCTTCGACGATCGCTCCTATAATTCACCCCTCCACTTT
CDR3 protein: CASSFDDRSYNSPLHF

V gene: TRBV11-2
D gene: .
clone size: .
J gene: TRBJ2-3
CDR3 DNA: TGTGCCAGCAGCTTCACCGGGGGTAGCACAGATACGCAGTATTTT
CDR3 protein: CASSFTGGSTDTQYF

V gene: TRBV29-1
D gene: .
clone size: .
J gene: TRBJ1-5
CDR3 DNA: TGCAGCGTTGTATCGGGAAAAAATCAGCCCCAGCATTTT
CDR3 protein: CSVVSGKNQPQHF

V gene: TRBV5-6
D gene: TRBD1
clone size: .
J gene: TRBJ2-5
CDR3 DNA: TGTGCCAGCAGCTTCGGGACAGGGGCAGAGACCCAGTACTTC
CDR3 protein: CASSFGTGAETQYF

V gene: TRBV12-3/TRBV12-4
D gene: TRBD1
clone size: .
J gene: TRBJ2-3
CDR3 DNA: TGTGCCAGCAGGATTTTGGACAGGGGGCCGCCAGATACGCAGTATTTT
CDR3 protein: CASRILDRGPPDTQYF

V gene: TRBV15
D gene: .
clone size: .
J gene: TRBJ1-2
CDR3 DNA: TGTGCCACCAGCAGAGAGGCCGGAGTCGGGGGAGGTGGCTATGGGGGCTACACCTTC
CDR3 protein: CATSREAGVGGGGYGGYTF

V gene: TRBV7-2
D gene: TRBD1
clone size: few
J gene: TRBJ2-7
CDR3 DNA: TGTGCCAGCAGCTGGGACAGCTCCTACGAGCAGTACTTC
CDR3 protein: CASSWDSSYEQYF

V gene: TRBV10-3
D gene: .
clone size: .
J gene: TRBJ1-1
CDR3 DNA: TGTGCCATCAGTGGGGGGGGGCCTGAAGCTTTCTTT
CDR3 protein: CAISGGGPEAFF

V gene: TRBV25-1
D gene: .
clone size: many
J gene: TRBJ2-5
CDR3 DNA: TGTGCCAGCAGTGAACCCCGAGAGACCCAGTACTTC
CDR3 protein: CASSEPRETQYF

V gene: TRBV7-9
D gene: .
clone size: .
J gene: TRBJ2-1
CDR3 DNA: TGTGCCAGCAGCCCCCCCGGCAGCTACAATGAGCAGTTCTTC
CDR3 protein: CASSPPGSYNEQFF

V gene: TRBV4-3
D gene: .
clone size: .
J gene: TRBJ2-3
CDR3 DNA: TGCGCCAGCAGCCATTCGGCGGACATCACCAGCACAGATACGCAGTATTTT
CDR3 protein: CASSHSADITSTDTQYF

V gene: TRBV2
D gene: .
clone size: few
J gene: TRBJ1-3
CDR3 DNA: TGTGCCAGCAGTGAGGTCGGGACGCTCCTGGGCAACACCATATATTTT
CDR3 protein: CASSEVGTLLGNTIYF

V gene: TRBV19
D gene: TRBD1
clone size: few
J gene: TRBJ1-5
CDR3 DNA: TGTGCCAGTAGTGCGTTAGGGACAGGCAATCAGCCCCAGCATTTT
CDR3 protein: CASSALGTGNQPQHF

V gene: TRBV7-6
D gene: .
clone size: .
J gene: TRBJ2-1
CDR3 DNA: TGTGCCAGCAGTCCCGAATACAATGAGCAGTTCTTC
CDR3 protein: CASSPEYNEQFF

V gene: TRBV27
D gene: TRBD2
clone size: .
J gene: TRBJ2-1
CDR3 DNA: TGTGCCAGCACCCCAAGGACTAGCGGGGGGATTGAGCAGTTCTTC
CDR3 protein: CASTPRTSGGIEQFF

V gene: TRBV4-1
D gene: .
clone size: .
J gene: TRBJ2-3
CDR3 DNA: TGCGCCAGCAGCCAAGAACAGCCGGGGGGCCGAGCAGATACGCAGTATTTT
CDR3 protein: CASSQEQPGGRADTQYF

V gene: TRBV2
D gene: TRBD1
clone size: .
J gene: TRBJ1-4
CDR3 DNA: TGTGCCAGCAGGGGACAGGGGGCGTCTGAAAAACTGTTTTTT
CDR3 protein: CASRGQGASEKLFF

V gene: TRBV19
D gene: .
clone size: few
J gene: TRBJ2-1
CDR3 DNA: TGTGCCAGTAATGACCCCAGCGGCTACTACAATGAGCAGTTCTTC
CDR3 protein: CASNDPSGYYNEQFF

V gene: TRBV6-2/TRBV6-3
D gene: .
clone size: .
J gene: TRBJ2-7
CDR3 DNA: TGTGCCAGCAGTCCGGACGGATCCTACGAGCAGTACTTC
CDR3 protein: CASSPDGSYEQYF

V gene: TRBV4-2
D gene: .
clone size: few
J gene: TRBJ1-5
CDR3 DNA: TGTGCCAGCAGCCAAGTACCAGGGGCTATAAGCAATCAGCCCCAGCATTTT
CDR3 protein: CASSQVPGAISNQPQHF

V gene: TRBV7-2
D gene: TRBD1
clone size: few
J gene: TRBJ2-7
CDR3 DNA: TGTGCCAGCAGCTTAGAAATCGCAGGGGGTTCCTACGAGCAGTACTTC
CDR3 protein: CASSLEIAGGSYEQYF

V gene: TRBV7-2
D gene: .
clone size: .
J gene: TRBJ1-2
CDR3 DNA: TGTGCCGCAACAGGGAGGTTGGATGGCTACACCTTC
CDR3 protein: CAATGRLDGYTF

V gene: TRBV4-1
D gene: TRBD1
clone size: few
J gene: TRBJ1-1
CDR3 DNA: TGCGCCAGCAGCCGGGGACAGGGCACGAACACTGAAGCTTTCTTT
CDR3 protein: CASSRGQGTNTEAFF

V gene: TRBV12-3/TRBV12-4
D gene: TRBD2
clone size: .
J gene: TRBJ2-1
CDR3 DNA: TGTGCCAGCAGTTTAGGGACTAGCTCCTACAATGAGCAGTTCTTC
CDR3 protein: CASSLGTSSYNEQFF